This T cell receptor (beta chain) stems from a study of monozygotic twins with inflammatory bowel disease. The germline CDR1 and CDR2 sequences are SGDLS and YYNGEE. This CDR3 is built from 14 residues. TCRdb derives one entry per CDR3 protein from the 5' RACE reads, leaving out DNA. This sample's table reports about 420,000 distinct CDR3 sequences. The rearrangement links TRBV9 to TRBJ2-3; TCRdb reports TRBD1, a call that lacks DNA to check it against. The clonotype originates from a human donor with ulcerative colitis or Crohn's disease, or a healthy co-twin of an affected twin (not recorded which). The sequencing sample was made of blood. The CDR3 here is CASSVGGLTDTQYF.